The 23 T cell receptor beta chains in this list originate from one sample, sequenced in a study of technical replicates of blood from a few donors. This table comes from immunoSEQ multiplex PCR, and its TCRdb copy is limited to in-frame clones, with some not included. The sample consists of about 68,000 clones, 95% to 98% of them appearing once. The sample consisted of T cells isolated from PBMCs. The receptors were sampled from a human donor in good health.

The V and J genes are TRBV7-2 and TRBJ1-5; no reliable D call. CDR1 is SGHTA, CDR2 FQGNSA, per germline. The CDR3 spans 14 residues. The V and J ends lost 1 base and 5 bases respectively, with 9 bases between them. In DNA, the CDR3 is TGTGCCAGCAGCTTAGAGGGAGGGCATCAGCCCCAGCATTTT. Encoded protein: CASSLEGGHQPQHF.

The CDR3 coding sequence is TGTGCCAGCAGTGAAAATCCCACTCCCGGGGAGCTGTTTTTT. Amino acid sequence: CASSENPTPGELFF. The V and J genes are TRBV6-1 and TRBJ2-2; D is undetermined. Germline V CDR1 and CDR2: MNHNS, SASEGT. Trimming shortened V by 2 bases and J by 6 bases, and 10 bases separated the two germline ends. The CDR3 consists of 14 residues.

The rearrangement uses TRBV19 and TRBJ2-3; TRBD1 matches 8 bases. Germline CDR1 LNHDA, CDR2 SQIVND (reference sequence). The trim removed 7 bases at V and 4 bases at J, leaving 10 bases unmatched. The CDR3 loop spans 15 amino acids. CDR3 in amino acids: CASKLTGGVADTQYF. Written as DNA, the CDR3 is TGTGCCAGTAAATTAACAGGGGGAGTGGCAGATACGCAGTATTTT.

This chain uses TRBV19 with TRBJ2-7; 10 nucleotides match TRBD2. CDR3 length: 14 residues. CDR1 and CDR2 from the germline V gene are LNHDA and SQIVND (reference sequence). Trimming removed 5 bases from V and 1 base from J; junction bases left unmatched: 2. CDR3 amino acids: CASSRTSGSYEQYF. The CDR3, as DNA: TGTGCCAGTAGTCGGACTAGCGGATCCTACGAGCAGTACTTC. The full variable domain, in which reference TRBV19 and TRBJ2-7 provide the parts outside the CDR3, is DGGITQSPKYLFRKEGQNVTLSCEQNLNHDAMYWYRQDPGQGLRLIYYSQIVNDFQKGDIAEGYSVSREKKESFPLTVTSAQKNPTAFYLCASSRTSGSYEQYFGPGTRLTVT.

The chain uses TRBV6-5 and TRBJ1-3; D is perhaps TRBD1 (5 bases). V was shortened by 7 bases and J by 1 base, with 11 bases between the two germline ends. The CDR3 runs to 14 residues. Germline CDR1 is MNHEY and CDR2 is SVGAGI. This chain's CDR3 is CASTHRGSGNTIYF. For the CDR3, the DNA is TGTGCCAGCACCCATCGGGGGTCTGGAAACACCATATATTTT.

This chain uses TRBV7-9 with TRBJ1-1; possible D gene TRBD1, 5 bases. Germline lookup yields CDR1 SEHNR and CDR2 FQNEAQ (reference sequence). The CDR3 totals 12 residues. Trimming took off 8 bases at V and 0 bases at J, with 7 bases between the two ends. The CDR3 loop is CASGTVNTEAFF. In DNA, the CDR3 is TGTGCCAGCGGGACTGTGAACACTGAAGCTTTCTTT. Full variable domain (rest looked up from reference TRBV7-9 and TRBJ1-1): DTGVSQNPRHKITKRGQNVTFRCDPISEHNRLYWYRQTLGQGPEFLTYFQNEAQLEKSRLLSDRFSAERPKGSFSTLEIQRTEQGDSAMYLCASGTVNTEAFFGQGTRLTVV.

The chain is built from TRBV6-4 and TRBJ2-2; 7 bases line up with TRBD1. The junction had 4 bases not matched to a gene; V was cut back by 0 bases and J by 3 bases. Germline CDR1 MRHNA, CDR2 SNTAGT. The CDR3 extends over 16 amino acids. The CDR3 DNA reads TGTGCCAGCAGTGACTCCCAGACAGGGCACACCGGGGAGCTGTTTTTT. This translates into CASSDSQTGHTGELFF.

V and J are TRBV29-1 and TRBJ2-6; D not resolved. V was pared by 5 bases and J by 0 bases, with 8 bases between. The V gene's germline CDR1 is SQVTM and CDR2 ANQGSEA. This CDR3 has 14 residues. CDR3 sequence (DNA): TGCAGCGTTTACGCGGCCTCTGGGGCCAACGTCCTGACTTTC. As protein: CSVYAASGANVLTF.

CDR3 in amino acids: CASSLYGGLGNTEAFF. The CDR3 nucleotides read TGTGCCAGCAGTTTATACGGGGGATTGGGGAACACTGAAGCTTTCTTT. The genes are TRBV27 and TRBJ1-1, with D possibly matching TRBD1 (5 bases). The germline V gene has CDR1 MNHEY and CDR2 SMNVEV (reference sequence). The length of the CDR3 is 16 residues. Trimming left V 1 base short and J 1 base short, with 13 bases between.

The V and J genes are TRBV27 and TRBJ1-1; D gene uncertain. In germline, CDR1 is MNHEY, CDR2 SMNVEV (reference sequence). The ends were cut back, 7 bases at V and 0 bases at J, with 9 bases in the middle. The CDR3 has 13 amino acids. The CDR3 DNA sequence: TGTGCCAGCAAGTACATCCTGAACACTGAAGCTTTCTTT. It codes for CASKYILNTEAFF.

This clone was counted a single time. The chain carries TRBV5-1 and TRBJ1-1; tentative D call: TRBD1 (6 bases). The germline CDR1 and CDR2 sequences are SGHRS and YFSETQ. The CDR3 spans 13 residues. Trimming left V 1 base short and J 8 bases short, with 12 bases between. CDR3 in DNA: TGCGCCAGCAGCTTGAGTCCCGACAGGGAAGCTTTCTTT. Residues: CASSLSPDREAFF.

This rearrangement joins TRBV5-1 to TRBJ2-5, with D unresolved. The V gene lost 0 bases and the J gene lost 2 bases, with 11 bases spanning the gap. This CDR3 has 15 residues. The germline V gene has CDR1 SGHRS and CDR2 YFSETQ. CDR3 amino acids: CASSLVPDIQETQYF. In nucleotides, the CDR3 is TGCGCCAGCAGCTTGGTACCCGACATACAAGAGACCCAGTACTTC.

The J gene is TRBJ2-7, the V gene TRBV18; D unclear. The CDR3 covers 13 residues. CDR1 is KGHSH, CDR2 LQKENI, per germline. The ends were cut back, 2 bases at V and 4 bases at J, with 9 bases in the middle. CDR3 amino acids: CASSPRVSYEQYF. The CDR3 nucleotides read TGTGCCAGCTCACCAAGAGTCTCTTACGAGCAGTACTTC.

The gene calls are TRBV4-3 and TRBJ2-1; possibly TRBD2 for D (6 bases). V lost 7 bases and J 0 bases, leaving 16 bases between the germline ends. The germline V gene has CDR1 LGHNA and CDR2 YSLEER. The CDR3 has 16 amino acids. In DNA form, the CDR3 reads TGCGCCAGCAACGCGGGGCTGTCAAGCTCCTACAATGAGCAGTTCTTC. This gives the protein CASNAGLSSSYNEQFF.

This chain links TRBV18 with TRBJ2-1, with 7 bases that match TRBD1. The CDR3 consists of 15 residues. CDR1 and CDR2 from the germline V gene are KGHSH and LQKENI. The V and J ends lost 6 bases and 10 bases, in that order; junction bases with no gene match: 15. The CDR3 is CASSPDRARFEEQFF. CDR3 bases: TGTGCCAGCTCTCCCGACAGGGCCCGGTTTGAGGAGCAGTTCTTC.

This chain links TRBV7-3 with TRBJ2-2, with D unclear. Trimming cost V 3 bases and J 5 bases, with 10 bases left between them. The CDR3 has 14 amino acids. The germline V gene encodes CDR1 SGHTA and CDR2 FQGTGA. The CDR3 DNA sequence: TGTGCCAGCAGCTTCACAAAAGAAACCGGGGAGCTGTTTTTT. It specifies CASSFTKETGELFF.

The CDR3, as DNA: TGCGCCAGCAGCCAATCCGGGGACAATGAGCAGTTCTTC. It encodes CASSQSGDNEQFF. The chain has TRBV4-1 and TRBJ2-1; TRBD2 is a possible D gene (5 bases). Germline V gene sequence: CDR1 MGHRA, CDR2 YSYEKL. The CDR3 contains 13 residues. V was pared by 2 bases and J by 5 bases, with 7 bases between.

V and J are TRBV7-9 and TRBJ1-2, with a weak D call TRBD1 (5 bases). V was pared by 0 bases and J by 6 bases, with 11 bases between. Germline-derived CDR1 and CDR2 are SEHNR and FQNEAQ (reference sequence). This CDR3 comprises 14 residues. CDR3 region: CASSLAQQGHGYTF. DNA for the CDR3: TGTGCCAGCAGCTTAGCGCAGCAGGGCCATGGCTACACCTTC.

This chain joins TRBV9 and TRBJ2-1; 8 positions match TRBD2. The CDR3 length is 13 residues. Germline V gene sequence: CDR1 SGDLS, CDR2 YYNGEE. Germline trimming cut 5 bases from V and 7 bases from J; bases unmatched to any gene: 5. The CDR3, as DNA: TGTGCCAGCAGAGCCGGGACTAGTAATGAGCAGTTCTTC. Amino acid sequence: CASRAGTSNEQFF. The full variable domain, its missing parts supplied by reference TRBV9 and TRBJ2-1, is DSGVTQTPKHLITATGQRVTLRCSPRSGDLSVYWYQQSLDQGLQFLIQYYNGEERAKGNILERFSAQQFPDLHSELNLSSLELGDSALYFCASRAGTSNEQFFGPGTRLTVL.

The count of this clone is one. The chain combines TRBV11-2 with TRBJ1-5; possible D gene TRBD1, 6 bases. V gave up 2 bases and J gave up 4 bases, with 6 bases separating them. Germline V gives CDR1 SGHAT, CDR2 FQNNGV. This CDR3 is 13 amino acids long. The CDR3 is CASSLTGNQPQHF. CDR3 in DNA: TGTGCCAGCAGCTTAACAGGGAATCAGCCCCAGCATTTT.

This sequence joins TRBV11-3 and TRBJ2-3; 14 bases are a match to TRBD2. Germline assignment: CDR1 SGHNT and CDR2 YENEEA. The CDR3 is 17 amino acids. V was pared by 5 bases and J by 1 base, with 5 bases of the junction left unmatched. CDR3 in amino acids: CASSLGLAGAGTDTQYF. The CDR3 region has the DNA TGTGCCAGCAGCCTGGGACTAGCGGGAGCGGGCACAGATACGCAGTATTTT. Filled out from reference TRBV11-3 and TRBJ2-3, the complete variable domain reads EAGVVQSPRYKIIEKKQPVAFWCNPISGHNTLYWYLQNLGQGPELLIRYENEEAVDDSQLPKDRFSAERLKGVDSTLKIQPAELGDSAVYLCASSLGLAGAGTDTQYFGPGTRLTVL.

V usage is TRBV5-1 and J usage is TRBJ2-7; TRBD1 is a possible D gene (6 bases). CDR3 length equals 14 residues. Trimming pared 2 bases from V and 4 bases from J, leaving 13 bases between. Looked up from germline, CDR1 is SGHRS and CDR2 is YFSETQ. CDR3: CASSLGQSSYEQYF. CDR3 nucleotide sequence: TGCGCCAGCAGCTTAGGACAGTCTTCATACGAGCAGTACTTC.

The chain is built from TRBV9 and TRBJ2-2; 8 nucleotides agree with TRBD2. CDR3 length: 14 residues. V dropped 4 bases and J dropped 3; count of bases not matched to a gene: 2. Per the germline V gene, CDR1 is SGDLS and CDR2 is YYNGEE. The CDR3 bases are TGTGCCAGCAGCAGCGGGAGCTACACCGGGGAGCTGTTTTTT. It is translated as CASSSGSYTGELFF.